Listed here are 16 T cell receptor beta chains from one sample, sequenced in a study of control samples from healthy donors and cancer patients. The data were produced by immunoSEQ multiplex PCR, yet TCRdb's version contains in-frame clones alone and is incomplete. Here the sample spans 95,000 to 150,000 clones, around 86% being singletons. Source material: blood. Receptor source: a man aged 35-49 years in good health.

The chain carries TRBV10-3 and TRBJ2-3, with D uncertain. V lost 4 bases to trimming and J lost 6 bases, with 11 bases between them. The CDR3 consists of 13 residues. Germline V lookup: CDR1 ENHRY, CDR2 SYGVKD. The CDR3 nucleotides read TGTGCCATCAGTGGAAAGCACGGGGATACGCAGTATTTT. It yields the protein CAISGKHGDTQYF.

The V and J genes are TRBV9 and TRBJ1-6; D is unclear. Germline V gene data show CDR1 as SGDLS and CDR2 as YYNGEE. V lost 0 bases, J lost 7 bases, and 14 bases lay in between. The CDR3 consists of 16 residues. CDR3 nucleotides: TGTGCCAGCAGCGTAGCTTCGAATGGGATCAATTCACCCCTCCACTTT. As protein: CASSVASNGINSPLHF. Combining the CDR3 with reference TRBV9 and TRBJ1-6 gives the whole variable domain DSGVTQTPKHLITATGQRVTLRCSPRSGDLSVYWYQQSLDQGLQFLIQYYNGEERAKGNILERFSAQQFPDLHSELNLSSLELGDSALYFCASSVASNGINSPLHFGNGTRLTVT.

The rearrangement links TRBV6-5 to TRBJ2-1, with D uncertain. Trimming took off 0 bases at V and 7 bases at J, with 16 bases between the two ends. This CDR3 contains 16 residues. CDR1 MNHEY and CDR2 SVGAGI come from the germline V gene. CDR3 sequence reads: CASSYSTDPHGNEQFF. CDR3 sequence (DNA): TGTGCCAGCAGTTACTCGACGGATCCTCATGGAAATGAGCAGTTCTTC.

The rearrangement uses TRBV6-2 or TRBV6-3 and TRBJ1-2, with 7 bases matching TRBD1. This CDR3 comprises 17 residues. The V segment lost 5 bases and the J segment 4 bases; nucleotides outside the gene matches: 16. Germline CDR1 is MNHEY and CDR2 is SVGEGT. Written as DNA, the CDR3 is TGTGCCAGCAGTATACCTCCGACAGGGCCGGGGTGCTATGGCTACACCTTC. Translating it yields CASSIPPTGPGCYGYTF.

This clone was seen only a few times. The CDR3 is CASSVNTGELFF. The CDR3 nucleotides are TGTGCCAGCAGCGTCAACACCGGGGAGCTGTTTTTT. V is TRBV11-3 and J is TRBJ2-2; D remains unclear. Trimming shortened V by 5 bases and J by 2 bases, and 3 bases separated the two germline ends. This CDR3 is 12 amino acids long. In germline, CDR1 is SGHNT, CDR2 YENEEA.

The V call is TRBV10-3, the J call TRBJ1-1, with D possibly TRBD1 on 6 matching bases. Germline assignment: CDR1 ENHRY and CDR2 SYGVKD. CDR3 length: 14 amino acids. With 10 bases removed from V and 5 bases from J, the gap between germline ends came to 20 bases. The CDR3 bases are TGTGCCACCAGGGGACGAGGGGTACGGACTGAAGCTTTCTTT. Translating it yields CATRGRGVRTEAFF.

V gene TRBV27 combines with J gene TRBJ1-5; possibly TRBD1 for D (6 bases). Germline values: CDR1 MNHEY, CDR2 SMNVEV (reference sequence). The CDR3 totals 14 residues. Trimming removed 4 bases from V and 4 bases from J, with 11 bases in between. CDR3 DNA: TGTGCCAGCAGTTACACTAGGGGGAATCAGCCCCAGCATTTT. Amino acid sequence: CASSYTRGNQPQHF.

The CDR3 loop is CASRRDRGSYGYTF. DNA of the CDR3: TGTGCCAGCAGGAGGGACAGGGGGTCCTATGGCTACACCTTC. V usage is TRBV7-2 and J usage is TRBJ1-2, with 11 bases fitting TRBD1. The germline V gene encodes CDR1 SGHTA and CDR2 FQGNSA. J was trimmed by 4 bases and V by 6 bases; bases with no gene match: 4. The length of the CDR3 is 14 residues. The full variable domain, completed using reference TRBV7-2 and TRBJ1-2, is GAGVSQSPSNKVTEKGKDVELRCDPISGHTALYWYRQSLGQGLEFLIYFQGNSAPDKSGLPSDRFSAERTGGSVSTLTIQRTQQEDSAVYLCASRRDRGSYGYTFGSGTRLTVV.

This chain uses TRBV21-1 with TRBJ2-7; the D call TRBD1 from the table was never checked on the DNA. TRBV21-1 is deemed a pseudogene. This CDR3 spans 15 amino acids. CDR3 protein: CASSSPRDRWAEQYF. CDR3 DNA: TGTGCCAGCAGCAGCCCTAGGGACAGGTGGGCGGAGCAGTACTTC.

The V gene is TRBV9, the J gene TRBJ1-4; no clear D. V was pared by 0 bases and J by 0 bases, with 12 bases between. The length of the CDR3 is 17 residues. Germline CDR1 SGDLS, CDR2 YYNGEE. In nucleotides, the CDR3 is TGTGCCAGCAGCGTAGCCTACGGTGGGGCAACTAATGAAAAACTGTTTTTT. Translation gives CASSVAYGGATNEKLFF.

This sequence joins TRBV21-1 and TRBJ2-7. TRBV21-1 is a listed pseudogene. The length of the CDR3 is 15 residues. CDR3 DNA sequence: TGTGCCAGCAGCAAAGTCGGCCGATTGACCTACGAGCAGTACTTC. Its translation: CASSKVGRLTYEQYF.

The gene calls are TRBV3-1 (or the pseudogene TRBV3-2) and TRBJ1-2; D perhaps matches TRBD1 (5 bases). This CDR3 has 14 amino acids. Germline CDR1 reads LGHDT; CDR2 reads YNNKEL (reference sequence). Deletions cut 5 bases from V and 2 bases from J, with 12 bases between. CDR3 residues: CASSSRDENYGYTF. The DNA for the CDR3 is TGTGCCAGCAGCAGCCGGGACGAGAACTATGGCTACACCTTC.

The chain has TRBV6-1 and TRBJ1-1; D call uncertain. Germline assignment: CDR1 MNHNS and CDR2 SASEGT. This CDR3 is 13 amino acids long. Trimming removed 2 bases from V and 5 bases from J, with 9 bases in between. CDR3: CASSETRDTEAFF. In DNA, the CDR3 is TGTGCCAGCAGTGAAACCCGGGATACTGAAGCTTTCTTT.

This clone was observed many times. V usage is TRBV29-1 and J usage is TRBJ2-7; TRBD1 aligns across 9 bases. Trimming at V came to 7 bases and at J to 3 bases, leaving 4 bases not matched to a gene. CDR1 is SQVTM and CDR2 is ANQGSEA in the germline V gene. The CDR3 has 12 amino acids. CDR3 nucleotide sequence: TGCAGCGGAGGGACAGGGTACTACGAGCAGTACTTC. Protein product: CSGGTGYYEQYF.

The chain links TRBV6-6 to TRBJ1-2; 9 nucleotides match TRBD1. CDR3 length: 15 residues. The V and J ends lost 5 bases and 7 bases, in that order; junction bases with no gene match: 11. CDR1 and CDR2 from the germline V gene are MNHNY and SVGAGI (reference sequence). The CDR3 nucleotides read TGTGCCAGCAGTGGGCGTTCACAGGGGGCGAGTGGCTACACCTTC. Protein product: CASSGRSQGASGYTF.

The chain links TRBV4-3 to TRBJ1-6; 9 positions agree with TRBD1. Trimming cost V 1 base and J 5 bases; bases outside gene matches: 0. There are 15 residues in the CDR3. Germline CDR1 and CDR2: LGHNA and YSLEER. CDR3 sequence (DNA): TGCGCCAGCAGCCAAGGGACAGGGGATAATTCACCCCTCCACTTT. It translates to CASSQGTGDNSPLHF.